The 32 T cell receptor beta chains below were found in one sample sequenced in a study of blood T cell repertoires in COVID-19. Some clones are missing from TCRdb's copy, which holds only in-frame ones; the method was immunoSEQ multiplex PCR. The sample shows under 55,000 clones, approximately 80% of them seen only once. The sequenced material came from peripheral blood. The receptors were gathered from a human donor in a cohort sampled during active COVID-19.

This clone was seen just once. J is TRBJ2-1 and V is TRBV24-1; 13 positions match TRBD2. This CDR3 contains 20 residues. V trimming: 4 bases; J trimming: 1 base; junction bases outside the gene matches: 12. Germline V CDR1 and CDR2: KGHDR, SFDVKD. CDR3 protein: CATSDPRTSGRGRSYNEQFF. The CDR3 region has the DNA TGTGCCACCAGTGACCCCCGGACTAGCGGGAGAGGGCGGTCCTACAATGAGCAGTTCTTC.

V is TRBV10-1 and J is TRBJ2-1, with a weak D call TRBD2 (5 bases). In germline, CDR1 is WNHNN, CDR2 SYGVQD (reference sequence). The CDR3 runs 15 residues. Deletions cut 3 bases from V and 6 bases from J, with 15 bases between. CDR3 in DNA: TGCGCCAGCAGTGATGAGGGTAAACCCCCCAATGAGCAGTTCTTC. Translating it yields CASSDEGKPPNEQFF.

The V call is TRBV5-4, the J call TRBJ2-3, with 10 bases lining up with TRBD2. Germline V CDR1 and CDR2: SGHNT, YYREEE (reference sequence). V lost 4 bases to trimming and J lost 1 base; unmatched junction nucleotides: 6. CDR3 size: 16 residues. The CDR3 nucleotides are TGTGCCAGCAGCGAAAATCTAGCGGGAGGCACAGATACGCAGTATTTT. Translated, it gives CASSENLAGGTDTQYF.

The chain's CDR3 is CASTSGTEVYGYTF. In DNA, the CDR3 is TGTGCCAGTACCTCAGGAACGGAAGTGTATGGCTACACCTTC. V usage is TRBV19 and J usage is TRBJ1-2; D remains unclear. The CDR3 loop spans 14 amino acids. V was shortened by 7 bases and J by 5 bases, with 17 bases between the two germline ends. Germline loops: CDR1 LNHDA, CDR2 SQIVND (reference sequence). Using reference TRBV19 and TRBJ1-2 for the parts outside the CDR3, the full variable domain is DGGITQSPKYLFRKEGQNVTLSCEQNLNHDAMYWYRQDPGQGLRLIYYSQIVNDFQKGDIAEGYSVSREKKESFPLTVTSAQKNPTAFYLCASTSGTEVYGYTFGSGTRLTVV.

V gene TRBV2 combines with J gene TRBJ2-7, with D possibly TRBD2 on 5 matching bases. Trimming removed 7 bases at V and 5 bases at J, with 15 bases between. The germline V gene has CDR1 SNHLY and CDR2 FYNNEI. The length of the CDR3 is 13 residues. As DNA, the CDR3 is TGTGCCAGCAAACCGGGGATCGTCCACGAGCAGTACTTC. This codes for CASKPGIVHEQYF.

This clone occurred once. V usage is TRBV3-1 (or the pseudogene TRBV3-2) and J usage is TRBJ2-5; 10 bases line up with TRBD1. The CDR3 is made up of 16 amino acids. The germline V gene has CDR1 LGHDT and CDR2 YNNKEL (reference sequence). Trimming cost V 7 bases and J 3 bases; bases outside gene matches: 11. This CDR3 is CASISDRGLSKETQYF. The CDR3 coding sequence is TGTGCCAGCATCTCCGACAGGGGGCTATCTAAAGAGACCCAGTACTTC.

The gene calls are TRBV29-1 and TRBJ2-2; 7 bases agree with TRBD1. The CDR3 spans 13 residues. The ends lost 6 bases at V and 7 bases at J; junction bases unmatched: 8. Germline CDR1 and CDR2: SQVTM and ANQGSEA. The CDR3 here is CSVATTGDGELFF. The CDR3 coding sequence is TGCAGCGTCGCTACAACAGGGGACGGGGAGCTGTTTTTT.

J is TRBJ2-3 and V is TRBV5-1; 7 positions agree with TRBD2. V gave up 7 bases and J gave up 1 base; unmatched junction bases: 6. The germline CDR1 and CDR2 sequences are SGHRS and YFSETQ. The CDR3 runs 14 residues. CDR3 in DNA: TGCGCCAGCTCCAGCGGGACTGGCACAGATACGCAGTATTTT. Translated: CASSSGTGTDTQYF. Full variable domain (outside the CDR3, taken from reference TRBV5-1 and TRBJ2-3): KAGVTQTPRYLIKTRGQQVTLSCSPISGHRSVSWYQQTPGQGLQFLFEYFSETQRNKGNFPGRFSGRQFSNSRSEMNVSTLELGDSALYLCASSSGTGTDTQYFGPGTRLTVL.

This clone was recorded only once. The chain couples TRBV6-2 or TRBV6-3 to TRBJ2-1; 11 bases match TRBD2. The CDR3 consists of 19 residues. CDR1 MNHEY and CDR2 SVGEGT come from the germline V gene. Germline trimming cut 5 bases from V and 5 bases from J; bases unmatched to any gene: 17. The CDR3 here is CASSIRGGLAGSVDNEQFF. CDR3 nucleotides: TGTGCCAGCAGTATAAGAGGAGGACTAGCGGGTTCAGTTGACAATGAGCAGTTCTTC.

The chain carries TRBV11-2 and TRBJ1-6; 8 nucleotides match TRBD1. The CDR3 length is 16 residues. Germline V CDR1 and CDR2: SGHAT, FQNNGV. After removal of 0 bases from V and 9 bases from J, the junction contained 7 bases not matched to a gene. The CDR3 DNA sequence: TGTGCCAGCAGCTTAGAAATGGACAGGGAGGGTTCACCCCTCCACTTT. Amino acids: CASSLEMDREGSPLHF. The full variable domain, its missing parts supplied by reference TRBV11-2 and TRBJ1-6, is EAGVAQSPRYKIIEKRQSVAFWCNPISGHATLYWYQQILGQGPKLLIQFQNNGVVDDSQLPKDRFSAERLKGVDSTLKIQPAKLEDSAVYLCASSLEMDREGSPLHFGNGTRLTVT.

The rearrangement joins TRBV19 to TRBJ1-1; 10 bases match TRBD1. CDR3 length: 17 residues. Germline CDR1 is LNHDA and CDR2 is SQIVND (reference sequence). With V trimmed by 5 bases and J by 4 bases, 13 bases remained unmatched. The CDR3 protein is CASSPLLSWTGGTEAFF. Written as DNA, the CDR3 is TGTGCCAGTAGTCCTTTGCTAAGCTGGACAGGGGGCACTGAAGCTTTCTTT.

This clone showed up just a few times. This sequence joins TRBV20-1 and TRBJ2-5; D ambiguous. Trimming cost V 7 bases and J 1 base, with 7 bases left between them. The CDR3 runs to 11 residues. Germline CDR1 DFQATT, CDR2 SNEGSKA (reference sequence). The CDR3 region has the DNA TGCAGTGAAGCCCTCCAAGAGACCCAGTACTTC. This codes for CSEALQETQYF.

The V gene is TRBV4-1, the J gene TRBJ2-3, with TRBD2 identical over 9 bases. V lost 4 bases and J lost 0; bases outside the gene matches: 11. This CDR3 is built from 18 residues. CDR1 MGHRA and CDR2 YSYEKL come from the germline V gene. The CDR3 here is CASSLRLAVGGSTDTQYF. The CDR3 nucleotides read TGCGCCAGCAGCCTACGACTAGCGGTCGGCGGCAGCACAGATACGCAGTATTTT.

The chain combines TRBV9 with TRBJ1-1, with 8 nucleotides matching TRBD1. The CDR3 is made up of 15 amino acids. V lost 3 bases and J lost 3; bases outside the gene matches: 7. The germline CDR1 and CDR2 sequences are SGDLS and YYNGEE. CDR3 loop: CASSETDRVDTEAFF. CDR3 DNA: TGTGCCAGCAGCGAGACGGACAGGGTCGACACTGAAGCTTTCTTT.

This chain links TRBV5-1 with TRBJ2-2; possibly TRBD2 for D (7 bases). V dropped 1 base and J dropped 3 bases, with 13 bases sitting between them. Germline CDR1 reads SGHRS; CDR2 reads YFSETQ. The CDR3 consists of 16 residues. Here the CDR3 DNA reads TGCGCCAGCAGCTTGTTAACAGGGAGGGACACCGGGGAGCTGTTTTTT. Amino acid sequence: CASSLLTGRDTGELFF.

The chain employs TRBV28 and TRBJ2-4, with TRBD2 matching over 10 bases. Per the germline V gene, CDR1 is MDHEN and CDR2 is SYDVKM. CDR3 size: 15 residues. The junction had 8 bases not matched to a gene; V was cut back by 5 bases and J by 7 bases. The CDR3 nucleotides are TGTGCCAGCAGTGGCGCCCAAGCGGGAGGGAACATTCAGTACTTC. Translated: CASSGAQAGGNIQYF. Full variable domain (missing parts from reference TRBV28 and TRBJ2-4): DVKVTQSSRYLVKRTGEKVFLECVQDMDHENMFWYRQDPGLGLRLIYFSYDVKMKEKGDIPEGYSVSREKKERFSLILESASTNQTSMYLCASSGAQAGGNIQYFGAGTRLSVL.

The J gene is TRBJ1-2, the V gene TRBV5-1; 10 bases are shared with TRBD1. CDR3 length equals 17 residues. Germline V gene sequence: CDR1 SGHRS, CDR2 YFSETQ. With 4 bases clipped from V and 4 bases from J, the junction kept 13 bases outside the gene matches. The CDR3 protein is CASSPGTGVTGSYGYTF. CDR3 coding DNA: TGCGCCAGCAGCCCTGGGACAGGGGTGACGGGTTCCTATGGCTACACCTTC.

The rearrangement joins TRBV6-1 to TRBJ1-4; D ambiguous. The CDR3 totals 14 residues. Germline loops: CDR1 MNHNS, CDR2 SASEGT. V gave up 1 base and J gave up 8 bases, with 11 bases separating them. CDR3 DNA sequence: TGTGCCAGCAGTGAAGGACGGGATCGCGAAAAACTGTTTTTT. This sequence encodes CASSEGRDREKLFF.

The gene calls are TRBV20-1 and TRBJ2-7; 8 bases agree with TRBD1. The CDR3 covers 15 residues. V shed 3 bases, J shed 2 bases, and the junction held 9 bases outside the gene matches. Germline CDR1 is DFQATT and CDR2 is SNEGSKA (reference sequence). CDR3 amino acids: CSASSPGTGAYEQYF. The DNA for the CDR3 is TGCAGTGCTAGTTCTCCCGGGACAGGTGCCTACGAGCAGTACTTC.

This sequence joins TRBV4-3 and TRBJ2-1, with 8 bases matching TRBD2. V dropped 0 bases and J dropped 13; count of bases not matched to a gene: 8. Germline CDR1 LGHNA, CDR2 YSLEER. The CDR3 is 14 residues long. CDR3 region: CASSQDLDREGQFF. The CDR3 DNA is TGCGCCAGCAGCCAAGATTTGGATCGGGAGGGTCAGTTCTTC.

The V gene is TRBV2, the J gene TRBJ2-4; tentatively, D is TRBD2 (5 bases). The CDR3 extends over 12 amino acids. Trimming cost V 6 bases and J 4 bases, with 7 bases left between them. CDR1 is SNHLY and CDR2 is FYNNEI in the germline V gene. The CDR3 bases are TGTGCCAGCAGGGAGGATAAAAACATTCAGTACTTC. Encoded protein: CASREDKNIQYF.

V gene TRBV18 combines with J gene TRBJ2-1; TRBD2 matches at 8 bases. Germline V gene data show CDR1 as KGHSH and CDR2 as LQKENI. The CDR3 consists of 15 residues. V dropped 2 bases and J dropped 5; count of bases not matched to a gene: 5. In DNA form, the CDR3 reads TGTGCCAGCTCACCAAGCGGGAGTTGGAACAATGAGCAGTTCTTC. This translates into CASSPSGSWNNEQFF.

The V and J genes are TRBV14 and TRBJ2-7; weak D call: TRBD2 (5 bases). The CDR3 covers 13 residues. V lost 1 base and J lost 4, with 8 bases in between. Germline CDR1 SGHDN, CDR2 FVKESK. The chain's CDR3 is CASSQGWEYEQYF. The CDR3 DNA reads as TGTGCCAGCAGCCAAGGTTGGGAGTACGAGCAGTACTTC.

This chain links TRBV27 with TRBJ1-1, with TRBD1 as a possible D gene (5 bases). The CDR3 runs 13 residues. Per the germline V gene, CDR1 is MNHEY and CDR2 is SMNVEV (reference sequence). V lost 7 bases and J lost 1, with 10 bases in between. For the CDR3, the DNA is TGTGCCAGCACCGGAGACAGGAACACTGAAGCTTTCTTT. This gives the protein CASTGDRNTEAFF.

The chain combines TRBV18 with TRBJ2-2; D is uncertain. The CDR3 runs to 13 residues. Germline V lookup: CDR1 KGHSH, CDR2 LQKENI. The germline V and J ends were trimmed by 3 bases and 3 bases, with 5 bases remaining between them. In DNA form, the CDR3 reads TGTGCCAGCTCACCCTCTTACACCGGGGAGCTGTTTTTT. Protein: CASSPSYTGELFF.

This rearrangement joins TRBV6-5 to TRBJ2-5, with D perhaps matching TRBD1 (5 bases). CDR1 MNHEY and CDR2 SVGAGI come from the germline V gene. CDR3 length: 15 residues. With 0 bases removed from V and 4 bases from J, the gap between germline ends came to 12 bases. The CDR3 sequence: CASSYSGLVGETQYF. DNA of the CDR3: TGTGCCAGCAGTTACTCGGGGCTAGTAGGAGAGACCCAGTACTTC.

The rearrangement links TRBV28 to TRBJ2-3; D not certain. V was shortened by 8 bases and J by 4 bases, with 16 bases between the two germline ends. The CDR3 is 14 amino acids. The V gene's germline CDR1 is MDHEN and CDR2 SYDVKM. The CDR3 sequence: CASQKPEPPDTQYF. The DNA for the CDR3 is TGTGCCAGCCAAAAGCCCGAACCCCCAGATACGCAGTATTTT. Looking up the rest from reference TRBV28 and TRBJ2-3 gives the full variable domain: DVKVTQSSRYLVKRTGEKVFLECVQDMDHENMFWYRQDPGLGLRLIYFSYDVKMKEKGDIPEGYSVSREKKERFSLILESASTNQTSMYLCASQKPEPPDTQYFGPGTRLTVL.

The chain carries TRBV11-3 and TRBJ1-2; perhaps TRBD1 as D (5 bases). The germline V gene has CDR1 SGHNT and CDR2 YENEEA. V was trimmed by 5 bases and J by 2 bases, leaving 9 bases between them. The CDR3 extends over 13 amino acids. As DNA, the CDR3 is TGTGCCAGCAGCCCTGGGGGGAACTATGGCTACACCTTC. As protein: CASSPGGNYGYTF.

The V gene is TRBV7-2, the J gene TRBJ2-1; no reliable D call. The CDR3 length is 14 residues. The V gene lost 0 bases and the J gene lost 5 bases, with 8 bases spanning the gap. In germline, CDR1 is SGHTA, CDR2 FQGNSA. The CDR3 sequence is CASSLARRNNEQFF. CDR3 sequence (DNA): TGTGCCAGCAGCTTAGCGAGGCGTAACAATGAGCAGTTCTTC.

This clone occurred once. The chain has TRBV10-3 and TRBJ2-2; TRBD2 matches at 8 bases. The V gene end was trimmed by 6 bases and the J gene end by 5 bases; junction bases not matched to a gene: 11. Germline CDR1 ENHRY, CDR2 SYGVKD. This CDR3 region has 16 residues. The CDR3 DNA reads TGTGCCATCAGCCCGGTGAGCGGGAGTATTACCGGGGAGCTGTTTTTT. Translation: CAISPVSGSITGELFF.

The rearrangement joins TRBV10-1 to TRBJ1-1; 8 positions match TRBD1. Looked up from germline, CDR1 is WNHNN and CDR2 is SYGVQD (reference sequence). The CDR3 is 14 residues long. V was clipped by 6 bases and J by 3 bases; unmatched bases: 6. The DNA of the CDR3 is TGCGCCAGCAGGGGGACAGGTCCGGACACTGAAGCTTTCTTT. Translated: CASRGTGPDTEAFF.

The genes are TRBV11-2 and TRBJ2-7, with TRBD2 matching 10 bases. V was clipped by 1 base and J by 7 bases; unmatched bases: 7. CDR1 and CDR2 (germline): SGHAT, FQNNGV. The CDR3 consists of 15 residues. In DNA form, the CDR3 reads TGTGCCAGCAGCTTAGTGGCTAGCGGGAGAGGGGAGCAGTACTTC. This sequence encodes CASSLVASGRGEQYF.